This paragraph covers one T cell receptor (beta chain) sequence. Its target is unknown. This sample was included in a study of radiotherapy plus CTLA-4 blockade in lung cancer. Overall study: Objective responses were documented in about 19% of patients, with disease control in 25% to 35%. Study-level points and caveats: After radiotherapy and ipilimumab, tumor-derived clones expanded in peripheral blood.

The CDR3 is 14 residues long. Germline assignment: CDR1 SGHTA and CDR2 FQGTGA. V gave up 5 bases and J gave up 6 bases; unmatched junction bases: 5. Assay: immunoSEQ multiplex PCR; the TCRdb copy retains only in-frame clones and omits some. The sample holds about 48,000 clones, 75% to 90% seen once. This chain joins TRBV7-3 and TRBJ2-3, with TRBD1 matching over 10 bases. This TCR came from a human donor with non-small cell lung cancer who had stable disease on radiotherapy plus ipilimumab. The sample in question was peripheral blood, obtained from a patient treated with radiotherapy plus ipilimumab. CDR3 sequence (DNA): TGTGCCAGCAGCCAGGGACAGGGGACCGATACGCAGTATTTT. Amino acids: CASSQGQGTDTQYF.